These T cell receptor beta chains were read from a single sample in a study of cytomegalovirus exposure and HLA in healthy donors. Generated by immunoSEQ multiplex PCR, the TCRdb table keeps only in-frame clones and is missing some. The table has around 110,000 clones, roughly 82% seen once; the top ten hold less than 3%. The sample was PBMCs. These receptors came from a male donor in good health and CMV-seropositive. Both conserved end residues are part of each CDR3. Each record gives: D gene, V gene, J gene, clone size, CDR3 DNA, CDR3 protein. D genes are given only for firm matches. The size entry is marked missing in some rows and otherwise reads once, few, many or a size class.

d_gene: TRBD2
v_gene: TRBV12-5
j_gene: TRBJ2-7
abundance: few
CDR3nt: TGTGCTAGTGGTTTGGTGGGACTAGCGGTCTCCTACGAGCAGTACTTC
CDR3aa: CASGLVGLAVSYEQYF

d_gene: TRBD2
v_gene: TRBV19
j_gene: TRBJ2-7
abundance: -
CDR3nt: TGTGCCAGTAGTTGGGCTAGCGGGGACTACGAGCAGTACTTC
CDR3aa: CASSWASGDYEQYF

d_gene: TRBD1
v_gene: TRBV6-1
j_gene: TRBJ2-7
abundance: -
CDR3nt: TGTGCCAGCAGTGAAGACAGGGGGAGATCCTACGAGCAGTACTTC
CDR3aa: CASSEDRGRSYEQYF

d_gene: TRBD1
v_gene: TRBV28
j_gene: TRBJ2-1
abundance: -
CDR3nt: TGTGCCAGCAGTACTCTGGACAGGCGGTACAATGAGCAGTTCTTC
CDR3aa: CASSTLDRRYNEQFF

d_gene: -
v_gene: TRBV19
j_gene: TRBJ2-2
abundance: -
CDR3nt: TGTGCCAGTAGTCATCTAGCAGCCGGGGAGCTGTTTTTT
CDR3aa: CASSHLAAGELFF

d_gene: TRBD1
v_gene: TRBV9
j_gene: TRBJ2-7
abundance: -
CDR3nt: TGTGCCAGCAGCCAAGGGACAGGGGCCTCCTACGAGCAGTACTTC
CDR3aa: CASSQGTGASYEQYF

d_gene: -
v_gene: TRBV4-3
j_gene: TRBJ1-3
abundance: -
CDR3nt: TGCGCCAGCAGCCAAGGAGGGATGACTGGAAACACCATATATTTT
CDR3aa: CASSQGGMTGNTIYF

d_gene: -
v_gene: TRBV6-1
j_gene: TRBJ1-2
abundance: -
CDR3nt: TGTGCCAGCAGTGCAGGGTTTGCCTATGGCTACACCTTC
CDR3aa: CASSAGFAYGYTF

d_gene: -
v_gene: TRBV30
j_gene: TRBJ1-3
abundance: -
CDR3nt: TGTGCCTGGAGTCTCCGGTCAAATGGAAACACCATATATTTT
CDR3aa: CAWSLRSNGNTIYF

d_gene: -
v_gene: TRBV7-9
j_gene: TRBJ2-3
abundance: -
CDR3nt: TGTGCCAGCAGCTTAGGACGGTCGGACTTAAGCACAGATACGCAGTATTTT
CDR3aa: CASSLGRSDLSTDTQYF

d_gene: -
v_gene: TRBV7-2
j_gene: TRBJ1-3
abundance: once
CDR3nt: TGTGCCAGCAGCTTAGCCAGCTCTGGAAACACCATATATTTT
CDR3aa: CASSLASSGNTIYF

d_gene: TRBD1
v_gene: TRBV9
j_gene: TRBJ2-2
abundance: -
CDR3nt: TGTGCCAGCAGCAACGACAGGGGGCCTTTGAACACCGGGGAGCTGTTTTTT
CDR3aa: CASSNDRGPLNTGELFF

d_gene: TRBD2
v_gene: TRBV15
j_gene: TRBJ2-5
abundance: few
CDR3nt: TGTGCCACCAGCCGCCCGGTGGGGCGGGGGGGCCCCGGGCAAGAGACCCAGTACTTC
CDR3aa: CATSRPVGRGGPGQETQYF

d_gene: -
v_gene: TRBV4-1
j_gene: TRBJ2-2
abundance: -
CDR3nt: TGCGCCAGCAGACTGACAACGAACACCGGGGAGCTGTTTTTT
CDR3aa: CASRLTTNTGELFF

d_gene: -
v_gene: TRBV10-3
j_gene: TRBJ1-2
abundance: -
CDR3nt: TGTGCCATCAATCAGGGGCTAGACTATGGCTACACCTTC
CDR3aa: CAINQGLDYGYTF

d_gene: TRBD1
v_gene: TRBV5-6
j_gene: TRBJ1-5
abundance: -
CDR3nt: TGTGCCAGCAGTCTGGGACAGGGGCGTTTCTGGCCCCAGAATTTT
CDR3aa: CASSLGQGRFWPQNF

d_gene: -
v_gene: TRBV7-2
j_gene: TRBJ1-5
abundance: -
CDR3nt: TGTGCCAGCAGCTCCTCGGGGAACCGCAATCAGCCCCAGCATTTT
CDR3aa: CASSSSGNRNQPQHF

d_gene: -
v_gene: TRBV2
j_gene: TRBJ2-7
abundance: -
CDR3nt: TGTGCCAGCAGTGATGAGCCAGGGAAGGAGTACTTC
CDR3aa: CASSDEPGKEYF

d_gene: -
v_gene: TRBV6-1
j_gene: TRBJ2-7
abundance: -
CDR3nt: TGTGCCAGCAGCGCGGGGGCCACCTACGAGCAGTACTTC
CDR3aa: CASSAGATYEQYF

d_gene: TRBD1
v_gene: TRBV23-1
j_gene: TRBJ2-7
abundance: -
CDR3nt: TGCGCCAGCAGTCAATTCCGGGACAGGGGAGGCGAGCAGTACTTC
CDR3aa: CASSQFRDRGGEQYF

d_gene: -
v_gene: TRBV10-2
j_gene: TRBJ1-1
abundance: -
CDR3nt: TGCGCCAGCAGTGTCATGTCAGGGGCCGCGAACACTGAAGCTTTCTTT
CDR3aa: CASSVMSGAANTEAFF

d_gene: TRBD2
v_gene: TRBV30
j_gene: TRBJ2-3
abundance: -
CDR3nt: TGTGCCTGGAGTGGAACCCCCCACGGGACTAGCGGGATTTTTTTCAGCACAGATACGCAGTATTTT
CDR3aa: CAWSGTPHGTSGIFFSTDTQYF

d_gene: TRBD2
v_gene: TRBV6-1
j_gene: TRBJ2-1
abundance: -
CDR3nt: TGTGCCAGCAGTGTTTCTTTTGCTAGCGGGATCAGCTCCTACAATGAGCAGTTCTTC
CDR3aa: CASSVSFASGISSYNEQFF

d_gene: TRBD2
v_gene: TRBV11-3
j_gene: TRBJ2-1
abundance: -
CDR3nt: TGTGCCAGCAGCCCGGGACTAGCGGGAGTAAATGAGCAGTTCTTC
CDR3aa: CASSPGLAGVNEQFF

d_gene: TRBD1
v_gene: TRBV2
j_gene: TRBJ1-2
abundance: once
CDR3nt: TGTGCCAGCAGTGTCGAGGACAGGGCATATGGCTACACCTTC
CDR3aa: CASSVEDRAYGYTF

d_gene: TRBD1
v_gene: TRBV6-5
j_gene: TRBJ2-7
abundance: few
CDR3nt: TGTGCCAGCAGTTCCTGGACAGGGGGCCACGAGCAGTACTTC
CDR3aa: CASSSWTGGHEQYF

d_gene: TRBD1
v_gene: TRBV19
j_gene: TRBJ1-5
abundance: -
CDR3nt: TGTGCCAGTAGTAGGACAGGGATGGGCAATCAGCCCCAGCATTTT
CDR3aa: CASSRTGMGNQPQHF

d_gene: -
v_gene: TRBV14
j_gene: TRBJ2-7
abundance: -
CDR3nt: TGTGCCAGCAGCCAGGGGACAACGGGCATCTACGAGCAGTACTTC
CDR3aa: CASSQGTTGIYEQYF